This T cell receptor (beta chain) derives from a study of T cells in Graves' hyperthyroidism and ophthalmopathy. Study-wide background: Peripheral blood draws took place at initial diagnosis, ahead of any treatment.

Researchers took RNA transcripts and amplified the TCR beta CDR3 regions from them. The HTBI set primed first-round TCR CDR3 RT-PCR. TCRdb re-called the multiplex PCR reads through MiXCR, storing one row per CDR3 protein. The data show approximately 400,000 distinct CDR3 sequences, about 14% seen once. This clonotype was picked up a small number of times. Its antigen is currently unknown. Study-wide results and caveats: Among thyroid clonotypes expanded above 0.001, most also appeared in blood. The model foresaw ophthalmopathy a median around 6.8 months prior to onset.

The CDR3 length is 15 residues. V was shortened by 5 bases and J by 7 bases, with 22 bases between the two germline ends. The V gene's germline CDR1 is SGHRS and CDR2 YFSETQ. The sequencing input was blood. This receptor was identified in a man aged 50 to 59 with Graves' ophthalmopathy. The chain joins TRBV5-1 to TRBJ2-7; either TRBD1 or TRBD2 may supply D (5 bases each). CDR3 DNA: TGCGCCAGCAGAGGGAGAAGGGAGCCAAGGGGAGAGCAGTACTTC. Its translation: CASRGRREPRGEQYF.